A selection of T cell receptor beta chains follows, all from one sample in a study of shared T cell receptors in the human thymus. The protocol was immunoSEQ multiplex PCR, while the TCRdb copy is restricted to in-frame clones and leaves out a portion. Among 640,000 or so clones listed, approximately 89% were seen once. The same specimen was also included in a second study, on human thymus T cells.

Sequenced sample: thymocytes. Receptors were obtained from a boy younger than two with a congenital heart defect. Both conserved end residues are part of each CDR3. The D gene is left open where the match is weak. The listing skips clone size in some rows; elsewhere it reads once, few, many or a size class.

TRBJ2-7 TRBD1 once TRBV5-1 CASSLGGQRYEQYF TGCGCCAGCAGCTTGGGGGGACAGCGATACGAGCAGTACTTC
TRBJ2-5 - - TRBV18 CASSPSSGQETQYF TGTGCCAGCTCACCAAGCAGCGGCCAAGAGACCCAGTACTTC
TRBJ1-1 - once TRBV28 CASSPGQNTEAFF TGTGCCAGCAGCCCGGGACAGAACACTGAAGCTTTCTTT
TRBJ1-2 TRBD1 - TRBV27 CASSHQGQGKGGYTF TGTGCCAGCAGTCATCAGGGACAGGGTAAAGGGGGCTACACCTTC
TRBJ1-1 TRBD1 - TRBV19 CASSTNRGVNTEAFF TGTGCCAGTAGTACGAACAGGGGTGTGAACACTGAAGCTTTCTTT
TRBJ1-1 TRBD1 - TRBV11-2 CASSRVQGGESTEAFF TGTGCCAGCAGTAGGGTCCAGGGGGGAGAAAGCACTGAAGCTTTCTTT
TRBJ2-5 - - TRBV2 CASREETQYF TGTGCCAGCAGGGAGGAGACCCAGTACTTC
TRBJ1-4 - - TRBV4-3 CASSLGSRGHEKLFF TGCGCCAGCAGCCTAGGCTCAAGGGGCCATGAAAAACTGTTTTTT
TRBJ2-2 - - TRBV7-9 CASSFPTVAREENTGELFF TGTGCCAGCAGCTTCCCAACTGTAGCGAGGGAGGAAAACACCGGGGAGCTGTTTTTT
TRBJ2-7 TRBD2 - TRBV7-2 CASFQSGGEQYF TGTGCCAGCTTCCAAAGCGGGGGTGAGCAGTACTTC
TRBJ2-7 TRBD1 - TRBV6-5 CASSPARTGYHEQYF TGTGCCAGCAGTCCCGCGAGGACAGGGTACCACGAGCAGTACTTC
TRBJ2-7 TRBD1 - TRBV4-3 CASSQLQGAHEQYF TGCGCCAGCAGCCAACTACAGGGGGCTCACGAGCAGTACTTC
TRBJ2-3 TRBD2 - TRBV28 CASSTPRSSGLAATGDTQYF TGTGCCAGCAGCACCCCCAGGTCCAGCGGACTAGCGGCGACCGGGGATACGCAGTATTTT
TRBJ2-3 TRBD2 - TRBV19 CASSISSSGALDTQYF TGTGCCAGTAGTATTTCCTCTAGCGGAGCTCTGGATACGCAGTATTTT
TRBJ2-7 - - TRBV7-7 CASGHSLYEQYF TGTGCTAGCGGACATTCGTTGTACGAGCAGTACTTC
TRBJ1-6 - - TRBV5-5 CASSLGVSPLHF TGTGCCAGCAGCTTGGGAGTTTCACCCCTCCACTTT
TRBJ1-2 TRBD1 - TRBV7-3 CASSSGGADGYTF TGTGCCAGCAGCTCAGGGGGCGCTGATGGCTACACCTTC
TRBJ2-5 TRBD2 - TRBV18 CASSPGLAQETQYF TGTGCCAGCTCACCGGGACTAGCACAAGAGACCCAGTACTTC
TRBJ2-5 TRBD1 once TRBV9 CASSPPKTGKASGETQYF TGTGCCAGCAGCCCCCCTAAGACAGGGAAGGCCTCTGGGGAGACCCAGTACTTC
TRBJ1-1 TRBD1 few TRBV5-4 CASSFGTGGNTEAFF TGTGCCAGCAGCTTTGGGACAGGGGGGAACACTGAAGCTTTCTTT
TRBJ1-4 - - TRBV5-6 CASSFLREPSTNEKLFF TGTGCCAGCAGCTTTCTCCGCGAGCCATCAACTAATGAAAAACTGTTTTTT
TRBJ2-1 TRBD2 - TRBV5-4 CASSSGGVSSYNEQFF TGTGCCAGCAGCTCGGGGGGGGTCAGCTCCTACAATGAGCAGTTCTTC